This entry lists 12 T cell receptor beta chains sequenced from one sample in a study of T cells expressing NK-cell markers. TCRdb derives one entry per CDR3 protein from the 5' RACE reads, leaving out DNA. The sample table includes roughly 170,000 distinct CDR3 sequences. The sequenced material came from blood T cells: a sorted CD56 or NKG2C T cell subset, CD4+ or CD8+ T cells, or bulk PBMC T cells (not recorded which). The receptors were gathered from a woman aged 18 to 75 in good health.

The chain carries TRBV27 and TRBJ2-6. CDR1 is MNHEY, CDR2 SMNVEV, per germline (reference sequence). This CDR3 contains 16 residues. The CDR3 loop reads CASSLSPGSGANVLTF. The full variable domain, rest sourced from reference TRBV27 and TRBJ2-6, is EAQVTQNPRYLITVTGKKLTVTCSQNMNHEYMSWYRQDPGLGLRQIYYSMNVEVTDKGDVPEGYKVSRKEKRNFPLILESPSPNQTSLYFCASSLSPGSGANVLTFGAGSRLTVL.

The J gene is TRBJ2-7, the V gene TRBV5-6; without DNA, the TCRdb call of TRBD1 cannot be checked. The CDR3 runs to 14 residues. The germline gives CDR1 SGHDT, CDR2 YYEEEE. This CDR3 is CASPPGDLTYEQYF.

This rearrangement joins TRBV12-3 or TRBV12-4 to TRBJ2-1; without DNA, the TCRdb call of TRBD2 cannot be checked. The CDR3 is 16 amino acids. CDR3 amino acids: CASSARLAGGPNEQFF.

V is TRBV5-1 and J is TRBJ2-2; the D call from TCRdb, TRBD2, cannot be confirmed without DNA. The length of the CDR3 is 17 residues. The germline V gene has CDR1 SGHRS and CDR2 YFSETQ. The CDR3 here is CASSLGPYSGSAGELFF.

J is TRBJ2-3 and V is TRBV3-1; TCRdb designates TRBD1, a call that cannot be tested without DNA. The germline gives CDR1 LGHDT, CDR2 YNNKEL (reference sequence). This CDR3 is 16 amino acids long. The CDR3 loop reads CASSQGLPATGDTQYF.

J is TRBJ2-7 and V is TRBV18; absent DNA, TCRdb's TRBD1 call cannot be checked. The germline V gene encodes CDR1 KGHSH and CDR2 LQKENI. The CDR3 has 12 residues. The CDR3: CASSNRVHEQYF.

The chain employs TRBV12-3 or TRBV12-4 and TRBJ2-1; the TRBD2 assignment by TCRdb is unverifiable without DNA. The length of the CDR3 is 15 residues. The chain's CDR3 is CASSGTLSRYNEQFF.

V is TRBV12-3 or TRBV12-4 and J is TRBJ2-1. The CDR3 covers 15 residues. Here the CDR3 reads CASSWQGSAYNEQFF.

The gene calls are TRBV5-1 and TRBJ2-4. The CDR3 length is 14 residues. Looked up from germline, CDR1 is SGHRS and CDR2 is YFSETQ. Here the CDR3 reads CASSLGTAKNIQYF.

The chain has TRBV7-3 and TRBJ2-3; TCRdb calls TRBD1, which cannot be checked without DNA. This CDR3 has 18 amino acids. Germline V gene lookup returns CDR1 SGHTA and CDR2 FQGTGA. The CDR3 sequence is CASSFEARGRGSTDTQYF.

This chain connects TRBV20-1 to TRBJ2-3; TCRdb designates TRBD2, a call that cannot be tested without DNA. Germline assignment: CDR1 DFQATT and CDR2 SNEGSKA (reference sequence). The CDR3 has 17 residues. CDR3 protein: CSATGLAGGLRSDTQYF.

This sequence joins TRBV10-3 and TRBJ1-2; TCRdb proposes TRBD1, but this gene call is untestable without DNA. Germline CDR1 is ENHRY and CDR2 is SYGVKD. This CDR3 comprises 14 residues. CDR3 amino acids: CAISEGQGSYGYTF.